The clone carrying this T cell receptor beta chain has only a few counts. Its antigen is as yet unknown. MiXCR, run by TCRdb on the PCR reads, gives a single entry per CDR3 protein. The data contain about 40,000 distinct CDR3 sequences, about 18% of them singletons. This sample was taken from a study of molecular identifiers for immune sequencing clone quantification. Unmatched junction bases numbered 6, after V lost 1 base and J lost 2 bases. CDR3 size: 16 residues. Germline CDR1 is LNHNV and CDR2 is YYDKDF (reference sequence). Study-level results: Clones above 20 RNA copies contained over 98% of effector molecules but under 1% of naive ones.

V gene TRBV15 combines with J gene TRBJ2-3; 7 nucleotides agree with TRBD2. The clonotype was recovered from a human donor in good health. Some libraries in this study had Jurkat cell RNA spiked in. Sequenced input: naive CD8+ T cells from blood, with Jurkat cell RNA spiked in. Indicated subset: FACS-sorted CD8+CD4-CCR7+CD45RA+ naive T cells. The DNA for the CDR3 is TGTGCCACCAGCAGAGCTTGGGCGGGAGACACAGATACGCAGTATTTT. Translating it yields CATSRAWAGDTDTQYF.